Below are 21 T cell receptor beta chains sequenced from a single sample in a study. TCRdb itself ran the 5' RACE reads through MiXCR, one entry per CDR3 protein. The sample consists of roughly 6,600 distinct CDR3 sequences, approximately 59% of them appearing once. Sequencing used tumor-infiltrating memory CD4+ T cells sorted from the breast tumor. Indicated subset: memory CD4+ T cells, CD4+CD45RO+CD25-. These receptors were taken from a female donor with breast cancer.

This clonotype was detected only once. V and J are TRBV4-2 and TRBJ2-7, with D perhaps TRBD2 (5 bases). CDR3 length equals 15 residues. V gave up 0 bases and J gave up 5 bases, with 14 bases separating them. Germline V gives CDR1 LGHNA, CDR2 YNFKEQ. The CDR3 coding sequence is TGTGCCAGCAGCCAAGATGGGCGGGTTGGGAACGAGCAGTACTTC. It yields the protein CASSQDGRVGNEQYF.

Only a few counts were recorded for this clonotype. The chain is built from TRBV4-1 and TRBJ2-7; the D is unclear. The CDR3 runs 11 residues. The germline V gene has CDR1 MGHRA and CDR2 YSYEKL. Trimming stripped 4 bases from V and 4 bases from J, with 5 bases between. In DNA form, the CDR3 reads TGCGCCAGCAGCCTACGTTACGAGCAGTACTTC. This translates into CASSLRYEQYF.

This rearrangement joins TRBV4-2 to TRBJ2-7; 10 nucleotides match TRBD1. The V gene end was trimmed by 1 base and the J gene end by 4 bases; junction bases not matched to a gene: 7. Germline V gene data show CDR1 as LGHNA and CDR2 as YNFKEQ. CDR3 length equals 16 residues. The CDR3 sequence is CASSQAGTGEMYEQYF. DNA of the CDR3: TGTGCCAGCAGCCAAGCCGGGACAGGGGAGATGTACGAGCAGTACTTC.

This clonotype was seen a single time. This chain uses TRBV12-3 or TRBV12-4 with TRBJ1-5; D gene uncertain. V gave up 7 bases and J gave up 2 bases, with 12 bases separating them. The CDR3 has 14 amino acids. The CDR3, as DNA: TGTGCCAGCACCGAGAGTAGGGGCAATCAGCCCCAGCATTTT. Translated, it gives CASTESRGNQPQHF.

In this sample, this clonotype is medium-sized (0.01 to 0.1%). The chain recombines TRBV12-3 or TRBV12-4 with TRBJ2-1, with 13 bases matching TRBD2. This CDR3 contains 14 residues. J gave up 4 bases and V 6 bases, and 0 bases lay outside the gene matches. CDR3 sequence (DNA): TGTGCCAGCAGGGGACTAGCGGGGTACAATGAGCAGTTCTTC. Amino acid sequence: CASRGLAGYNEQFF.

The rearrangement links TRBV5-1 to TRBJ2-7, with 7 bases matching TRBD1. The CDR3 spans 15 residues. The V gene end was trimmed by 4 bases and the J gene end by 6 bases; junction bases not matched to a gene: 13. CDR1 and CDR2 from the germline V gene are SGHRS and YFSETQ. The CDR3 DNA reads as TGCGCCAGCAGCACCATGGACAGGAGCTGCGGCGAGCAGTACTTC. This encodes CASSTMDRSCGEQYF.

The DNA for the CDR3 is TGTGCCAGCAGCCAATACTTCATGCTGGGCTACACCTTC. Encoded protein: CASSQYFMLGYTF. The rearrangement links TRBV2 to TRBJ1-2, with no clear D. CDR1 is SNHLY, CDR2 FYNNEI, per germline. Trimming removed 6 bases from V and 8 bases from J, with 16 bases in between. The CDR3 covers 13 residues.

The V and J genes are TRBV7-3 and TRBJ1-1; the match to TRBD1 covers 8 bases. The CDR3 contains 14 residues. Per the germline V gene, CDR1 is SGHTA and CDR2 is FQGTGA. V trimming: 6 bases; J trimming: 7 bases; junction bases outside the gene matches: 10. As DNA, the CDR3 is TGTGCCAGCAGTTTCGCCGGGACAGGCAGTGAAGCTTTCTTT. Translation: CASSFAGTGSEAFF.

Only a few counts were recorded for this clonotype. The gene calls are TRBV6-1 and TRBJ2-7; D is uncertain. The CDR3 is 13 amino acids. Germline V gives CDR1 MNHNS, CDR2 SASEGT. The V end lost 4 bases, the J end lost 4 bases, and 11 bases lay between the germline ends. The CDR3: CASSANQRYEQYF. CDR3 DNA: TGTGCCAGCAGTGCAAACCAGCGTTACGAGCAGTACTTC.

The V call is TRBV2, the J call TRBJ1-1, with D unclear. The V gene's germline CDR1 is SNHLY and CDR2 FYNNEI. V was cut by 8 bases and J by 1 base, with 11 bases left in between. The CDR3 consists of 13 residues. In DNA form, the CDR3 reads TGTGCCAGCGGGAAAGAAACGAACACTGAAGCTTTCTTT. Translated, it gives CASGKETNTEAFF.

This chain uses TRBV2 with TRBJ1-4, with 9 bases identical to TRBD1. The CDR3 contains 15 residues. V dropped 6 bases and J dropped 8; count of bases not matched to a gene: 10. Germline V CDR1 and CDR2: SNHLY, FYNNEI. CDR3 coding DNA: TGTGCCAGCAGCGGGGGACAGGGATCAGGGGAAAAACTGTTTTTT. As protein: CASSGGQGSGEKLFF.

A note on this clonotype: An end of the junction does not agree with germline; a read error may underlie this. The chain combines TRBV6-6 with TRBJ2-1, with TRBD1 matching over 10 bases. The germline V gene has CDR1 MNHNY and CDR2 SVGAGI (reference sequence). The CDR3 is made up of 15 amino acids. CDR3: CASAADRGTYNEQSF. The CDR3 nucleotides are TGTGCCAGCGCCGCGGACAGGGGGACCTACAATGAGCAGTCCTTC.

The chain couples TRBV5-1 to TRBJ2-1; D is tentatively TRBD1 or TRBD2 (5 bases each). V shed 5 bases and J shed 7 bases, with 10 bases lying between them. The CDR3 totals 12 residues. CDR1 is SGHRS, CDR2 YFSETQ, per germline. CDR3 sequence: CASRRDGNEQFF. The DNA for the CDR3 is TGCGCCAGCAGACGGGACGGGAATGAGCAGTTCTTC.

The J gene is TRBJ1-3, the V gene TRBV4-2; unclear D gene. The germline V and J ends were trimmed by 5 bases and 0 bases, with 8 bases remaining between them. Looked up from germline, CDR1 is LGHNA and CDR2 is YNFKEQ. The CDR3 is 14 residues long. Here the CDR3 DNA reads TGTGCCAGCAGCGGAGGCAGCTCTGGAAACACCATATATTTT. This sequence encodes CASSGGSSGNTIYF.

V gene TRBV5-1 combines with J gene TRBJ2-1; D is undetermined. V lost 1 base and J lost 0, with 8 bases in between. Germline V gene data show CDR1 as SGHRS and CDR2 as YFSETQ. The CDR3 loop spans 15 amino acids. The CDR3 sequence: CASSLRVSSYNEQFF. The CDR3, as DNA: TGCGCCAGCAGCTTGAGGGTGAGCTCCTACAATGAGCAGTTCTTC.

The J gene is TRBJ2-5, the V gene TRBV20-1, with 9 positions matching TRBD2. This CDR3 is 16 amino acids long. Trimming cost V 2 bases and J 3 bases; bases outside gene matches: 10. Germline V CDR1 and CDR2: DFQATT, SNEGSKA (reference sequence). The CDR3 DNA is TGCAGTGCTAGACCATTTGGCGGGGGGGAAAAAGAGACCCAGTACTTC. It codes for CSARPFGGGEKETQYF.

The chain employs TRBV20-1 and TRBJ2-1; TRBD1 might be the D (5 bases). CDR1 DFQATT and CDR2 SNEGSKA come from the germline V gene (reference sequence). This CDR3 spans 12 amino acids. V lost 3 bases and J lost 9, with 12 bases in between. CDR3 sequence (DNA): TGCAGTGCTAGGGACACCTCTAGTGAGCAGTTCTTC. Protein: CSARDTSSEQFF.

This clonotype was counted only a few times. V and J are TRBV20-1 and TRBJ2-7; 15 bases align to TRBD2. V trimming: 3 bases; J trimming: 5 bases; junction bases outside the gene matches: 8. The CDR3 is 16 amino acids. The germline V gene has CDR1 DFQATT and CDR2 SNEGSKA (reference sequence). The CDR3 is CSASRTSGRAPHEQYF. The CDR3 nucleotides read TGCAGTGCTAGCCGGACTAGCGGGAGGGCCCCCCACGAGCAGTACTTC.

The chain combines TRBV20-1 with TRBJ2-3; no clear D. The germline V and J ends were trimmed by 4 bases and 0 bases, with 17 bases remaining between them. The germline CDR1 and CDR2 sequences are DFQATT and SNEGSKA (reference sequence). This CDR3 comprises 16 residues. The CDR3 DNA reads as TGCAGTGCTAACAGTCCCCTTACTACTAGCACAGATACGCAGTATTTT. Translation gives CSANSPLTTSTDTQYF.

A remark on this clonotype: This CDR3 is missing its conserved last phenylalanine or tryptophan, likely due to a read error. The chain is built from TRBV12-3 or TRBV12-4 and TRBJ1-2, with 7 bases lining up with TRBD1. The CDR3 is 15 amino acids. The trim removed 5 bases at V and 4 bases at J, leaving 10 bases unmatched. CDR3 sequence reads: CASSHFRGYGYGYTC. The CDR3 DNA is TGTGCCAGCAGTCACTTCAGGGGGTACGGCTATGGCTACACCTGC.

The sample holds a few counts of this clonotype. The chain combines TRBV20-1 with TRBJ2-3; 8 bases are a match to TRBD2. V trimming: 4 bases; J trimming: 7 bases; junction bases outside the gene matches: 10. Germline CDR1 and CDR2: DFQATT and SNEGSKA (reference sequence). This CDR3 region has 14 residues. The CDR3 sequence is CSATVASGLNTQYF. DNA for the CDR3: TGCAGTGCTACTGTGGCTAGCGGGTTGAATACGCAGTATTTT.